This T cell receptor beta chain derives from a study of T cells in Graves' hyperthyroidism and ophthalmopathy. The source material, RNA transcripts, was used to amplify TCR beta CDR3 regions. A first-round RT-PCR of the TCR CDR3 used the HTBI primer set. TCRdb reprocessed the multiplex PCR reads via MiXCR and lists one record per CDR3 protein. Altogether 75,000 to 100,000 distinct CDR3 sequences are present, approximately 40% being singletons, with the ten largest covering roughly 10%. The germline V gene has CDR1 MNHNS and CDR2 SASEGT. With V trimmed by 9 bases and J by 5 bases, 7 bases remained unmatched. This CDR3 has 15 amino acids.

The chain uses TRBV6-1 and TRBJ2-2; 12 bases are shared with TRBD2. The sequencing sample was made of peripheral blood or thyroid tissue (not recorded which). This TCR was recovered from a woman aged 25 to 39 with Graves' hyperthyroidism. The CDR3 here is CASLAGGPRTGELFF. CDR3 nucleotides: TGTGCCAGTCTAGCGGGAGGGCCCAGGACCGGGGAGCTGTTTTTT.